The clone carrying this T cell receptor (beta chain) was detected only a few times. This sample is drawn from a study of blood T cell repertoires in COVID-19. Under the authors' procedure: Reference gene primer amplification in the assay estimated nucleated cell counts. Method: immunoSEQ multiplex PCR; TCRdb's copy keeps in-frame clones and lacks some. The V and J calls and clone size come from that table; D and trimming were worked out from the DNA. Among a few hundred thousand clones listed, almost 90% were seen once. The TCR was taken from a woman under 30 with acute COVID-19. Sequencing was carried out using PBMCs or T cells enriched from blood (not recorded which).

The CDR3 nucleotides read TGTGCCAGCAGCTCCGCCGGGAGTTCTGGAAACACCATATATTTT. The encoded protein is CASSSAGSSGNTIYF. The gene calls are TRBV11-3 and TRBJ1-3; the D is unclear. CDR3 length equals 15 residues. Trimming took off 4 bases at V and 1 base at J, with 11 bases between the two ends. From germline, CDR1 is SGHNT and CDR2 YENEEA.